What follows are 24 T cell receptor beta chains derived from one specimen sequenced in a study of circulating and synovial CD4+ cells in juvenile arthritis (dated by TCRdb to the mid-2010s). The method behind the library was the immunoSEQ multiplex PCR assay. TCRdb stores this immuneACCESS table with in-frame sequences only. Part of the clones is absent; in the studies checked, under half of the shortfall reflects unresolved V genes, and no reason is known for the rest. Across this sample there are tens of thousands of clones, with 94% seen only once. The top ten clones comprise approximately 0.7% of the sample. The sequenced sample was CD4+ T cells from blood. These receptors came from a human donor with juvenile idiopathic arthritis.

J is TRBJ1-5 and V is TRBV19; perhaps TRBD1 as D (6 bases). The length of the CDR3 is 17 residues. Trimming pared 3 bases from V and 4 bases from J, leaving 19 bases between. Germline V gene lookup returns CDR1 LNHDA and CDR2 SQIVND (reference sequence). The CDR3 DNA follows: TGTGCCAGTAGTATTAGGGTGGGTGGGACAACAAATCAGCCCCAGCATTTT. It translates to CASSIRVGGTTNQPQHF.

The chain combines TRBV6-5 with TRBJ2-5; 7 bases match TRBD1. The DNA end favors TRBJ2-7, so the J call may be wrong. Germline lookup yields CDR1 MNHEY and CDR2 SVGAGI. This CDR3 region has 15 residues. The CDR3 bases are TGTGCCAGCGCAACATCCGGGACAGTGACCTACGAGCAGTACTTC. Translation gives CASATSGTVTYEQYF.

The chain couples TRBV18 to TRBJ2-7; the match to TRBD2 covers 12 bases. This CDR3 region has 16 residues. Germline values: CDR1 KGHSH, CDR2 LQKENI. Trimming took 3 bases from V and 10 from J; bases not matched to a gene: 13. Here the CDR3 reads CASSPARLAGAQDQYF. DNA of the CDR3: TGTGCCAGCTCACCCGCCCGACTAGCGGGGGCCCAAGATCAGTACTTC.

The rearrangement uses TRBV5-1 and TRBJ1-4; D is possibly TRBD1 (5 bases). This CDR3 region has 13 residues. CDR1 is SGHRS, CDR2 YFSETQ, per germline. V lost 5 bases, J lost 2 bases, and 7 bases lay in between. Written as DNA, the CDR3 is TGCGCCAGCAGGGACAATACTAATGAAAAACTGTTTTTT. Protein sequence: CASRDNTNEKLFF. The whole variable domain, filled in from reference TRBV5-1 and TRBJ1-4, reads KAGVTQTPRYLIKTRGQQVTLSCSPISGHRSVSWYQQTPGQGLQFLFEYFSETQRNKGNFPGRFSGRQFSNSRSEMNVSTLELGDSALYLCASRDNTNEKLFFGSGTQLSVL.

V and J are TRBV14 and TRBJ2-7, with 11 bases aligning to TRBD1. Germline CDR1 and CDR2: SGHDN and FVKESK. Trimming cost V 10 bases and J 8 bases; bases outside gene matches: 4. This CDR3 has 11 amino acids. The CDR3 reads CATGQGAKQYF. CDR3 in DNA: TGTGCCACCGGACAGGGGGCGAAGCAGTACTTC.

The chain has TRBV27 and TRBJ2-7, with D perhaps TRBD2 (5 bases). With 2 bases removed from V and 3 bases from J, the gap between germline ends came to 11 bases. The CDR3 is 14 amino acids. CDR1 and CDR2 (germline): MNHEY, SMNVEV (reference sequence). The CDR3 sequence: CASSLLAESYEQYF. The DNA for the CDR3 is TGTGCCAGCAGTTTACTAGCCGAAAGCTACGAGCAGTACTTC.

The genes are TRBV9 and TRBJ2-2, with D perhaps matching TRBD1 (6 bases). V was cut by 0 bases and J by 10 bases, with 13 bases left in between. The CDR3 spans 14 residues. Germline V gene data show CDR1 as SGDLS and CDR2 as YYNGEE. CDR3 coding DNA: TGTGCCAGCAGCGTAGCTCAAAGACAGGAGGAGCTGTTTTTT. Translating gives CASSVAQRQEELFF.

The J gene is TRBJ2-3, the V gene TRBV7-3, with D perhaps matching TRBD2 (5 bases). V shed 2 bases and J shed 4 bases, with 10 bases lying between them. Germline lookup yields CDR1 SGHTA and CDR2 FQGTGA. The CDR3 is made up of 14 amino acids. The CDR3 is CASSLHRTADTQYF. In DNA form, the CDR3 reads TGTGCCAGCAGCTTACATCGGACTGCAGATACGCAGTATTTT.

The CDR3 nucleotides read TGCAGCGTTGGTTCCCGGACAGGGTCAAGCAATCAGCCCCAGCATTTT. Its protein product is CSVGSRTGSSNQPQHF. The chain uses TRBV29-1 and TRBJ1-5; 8 bases are a match to TRBD1. The V segment lost 4 bases and the J segment 1 base; nucleotides outside the gene matches: 9. CDR3 size: 16 residues. Germline V gives CDR1 SQVTM, CDR2 ANQGSEA.

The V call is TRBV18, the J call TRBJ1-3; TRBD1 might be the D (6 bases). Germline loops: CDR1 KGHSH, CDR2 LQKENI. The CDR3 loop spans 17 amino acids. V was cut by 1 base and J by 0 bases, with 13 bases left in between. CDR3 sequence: CASSPRTGGDSGNTIYF. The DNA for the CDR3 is TGTGCCAGCTCACCACGGACGGGGGGCGACTCTGGAAACACCATATATTTT. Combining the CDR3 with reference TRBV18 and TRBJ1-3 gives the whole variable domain NAGVMQNPRHLVRRRGQEARLRCSPMKGHSHVYWYRQLPEEGLKFMVYLQKENIIDESGMPKERFSAEFPKEGPSILRIQQVVRGDSAAYFCASSPRTGGDSGNTIYFGEGSWLTVV.

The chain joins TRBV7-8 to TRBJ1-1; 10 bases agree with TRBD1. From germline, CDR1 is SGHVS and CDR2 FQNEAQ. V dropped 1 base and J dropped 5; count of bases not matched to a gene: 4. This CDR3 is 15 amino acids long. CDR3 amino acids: CASSLGGQGRTEAFF. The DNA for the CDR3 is TGTGCCAGCAGCTTAGGGGGACAGGGGCGAACTGAAGCTTTCTTT.

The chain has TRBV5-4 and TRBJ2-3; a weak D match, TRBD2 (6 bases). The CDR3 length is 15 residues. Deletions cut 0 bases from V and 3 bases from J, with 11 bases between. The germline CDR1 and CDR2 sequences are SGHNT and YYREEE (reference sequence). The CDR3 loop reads CASSLEVLATDTQYF. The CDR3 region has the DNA TGTGCCAGCAGCTTGGAAGTTCTAGCGACAGATACGCAGTATTTT.

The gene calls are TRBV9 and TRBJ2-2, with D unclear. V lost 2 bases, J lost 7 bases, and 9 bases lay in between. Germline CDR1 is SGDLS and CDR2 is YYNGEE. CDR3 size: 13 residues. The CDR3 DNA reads TGTGCCAGCAGCGTCCAGGTTGGCGGGGAGCTGTTTTTT. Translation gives CASSVQVGGELFF.

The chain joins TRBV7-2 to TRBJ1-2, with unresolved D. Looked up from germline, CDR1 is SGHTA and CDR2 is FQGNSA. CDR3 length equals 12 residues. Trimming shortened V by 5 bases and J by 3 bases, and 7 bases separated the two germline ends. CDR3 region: CASSQKDYGYTF. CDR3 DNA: TGTGCCAGCAGCCAGAAAGACTATGGCTACACCTTC.

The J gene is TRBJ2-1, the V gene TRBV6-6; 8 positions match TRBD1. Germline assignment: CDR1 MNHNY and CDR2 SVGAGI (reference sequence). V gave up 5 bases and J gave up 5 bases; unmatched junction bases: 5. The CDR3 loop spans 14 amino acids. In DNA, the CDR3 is TGTGCCAGCAGTCGTGGGACAGGAGACAATGAGCAGTTCTTC. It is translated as CASSRGTGDNEQFF.

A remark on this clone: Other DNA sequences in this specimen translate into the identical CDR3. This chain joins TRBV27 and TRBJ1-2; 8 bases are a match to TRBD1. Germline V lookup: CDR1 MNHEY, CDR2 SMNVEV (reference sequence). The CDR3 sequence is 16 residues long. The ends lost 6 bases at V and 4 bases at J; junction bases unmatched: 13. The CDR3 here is CASSPAGTGVFYGYTF. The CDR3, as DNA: TGTGCCAGCAGCCCCGCCGGGACAGGCGTTTTCTATGGCTACACCTTC.

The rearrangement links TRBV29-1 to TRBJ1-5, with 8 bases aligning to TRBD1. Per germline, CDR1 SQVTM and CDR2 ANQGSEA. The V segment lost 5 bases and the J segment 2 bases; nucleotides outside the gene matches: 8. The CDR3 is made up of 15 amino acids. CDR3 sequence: CSVSETGVGNQPQHF. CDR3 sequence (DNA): TGCAGCGTTTCGGAGACAGGGGTGGGCAATCAGCCCCAGCATTTT. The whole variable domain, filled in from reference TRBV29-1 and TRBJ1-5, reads SAVISQKPSRDICQRGTSLTIQCQVDSQVTMMFWYRQQPGQSLTLIATANQGSEATYESGFVIDKFPISRPNLTFSTLTVSNMSPEDSSIYLCSVSETGVGNQPQHFGDGTRLSIL.

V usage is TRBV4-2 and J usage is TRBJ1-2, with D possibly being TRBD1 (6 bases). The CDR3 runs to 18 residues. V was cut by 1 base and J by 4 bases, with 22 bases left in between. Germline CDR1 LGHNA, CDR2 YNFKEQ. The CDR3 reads CASSQGRYRTETGYGYTF. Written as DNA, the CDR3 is TGTGCCAGCAGCCAAGGAAGGTACCGGACAGAAACCGGCTATGGCTACACCTTC.

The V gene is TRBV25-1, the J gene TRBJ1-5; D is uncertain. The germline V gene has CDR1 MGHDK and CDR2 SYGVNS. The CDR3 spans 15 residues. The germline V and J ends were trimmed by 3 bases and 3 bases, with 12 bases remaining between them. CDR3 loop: CASSDKVGVNQPQHF. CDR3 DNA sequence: TGTGCCAGCAGTGATAAGGTCGGAGTCAATCAGCCCCAGCATTTT.

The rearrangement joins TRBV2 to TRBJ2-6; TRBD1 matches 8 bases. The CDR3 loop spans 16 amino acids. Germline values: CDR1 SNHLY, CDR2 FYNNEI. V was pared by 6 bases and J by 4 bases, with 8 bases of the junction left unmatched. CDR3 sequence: CASRDTRGLGANVLTF. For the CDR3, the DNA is TGTGCCAGCAGAGACACCAGGGGGCTAGGGGCCAACGTCCTGACTTTC. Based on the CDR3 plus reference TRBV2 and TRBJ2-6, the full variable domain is EPEVTQTPSHQVTQMGQEVILRCVPISNHLYFYWYRQILGQKVEFLVSFYNNEISEKSEIFDDQFSVERPDGSNFTLKIRSTKLEDSAMYFCASRDTRGLGANVLTFGAGSRLTVL.

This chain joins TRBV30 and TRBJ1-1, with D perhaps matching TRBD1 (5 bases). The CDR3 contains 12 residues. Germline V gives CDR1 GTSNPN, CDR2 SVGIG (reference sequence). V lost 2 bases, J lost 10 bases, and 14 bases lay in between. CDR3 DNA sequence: TGTGCCTGGAGTCAACCGGGGGGAATAGCTTTCTTT. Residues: CAWSQPGGIAFF.

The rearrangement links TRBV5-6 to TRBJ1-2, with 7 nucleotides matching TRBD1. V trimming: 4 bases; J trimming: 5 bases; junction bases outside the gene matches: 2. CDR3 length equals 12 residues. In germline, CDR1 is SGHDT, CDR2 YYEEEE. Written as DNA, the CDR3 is TGTGCCAGCAGCGGGACAGAGTATGGCTACACCTTC. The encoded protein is CASSGTEYGYTF.

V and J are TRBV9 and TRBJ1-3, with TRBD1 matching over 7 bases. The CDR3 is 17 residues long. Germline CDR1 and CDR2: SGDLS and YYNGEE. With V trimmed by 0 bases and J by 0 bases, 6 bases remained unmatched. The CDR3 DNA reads TGTGCCAGCAGCGTAGTCTCGGGACAGAGCTCTGGAAACACCATATATTTT. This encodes CASSVVSGQSSGNTIYF.

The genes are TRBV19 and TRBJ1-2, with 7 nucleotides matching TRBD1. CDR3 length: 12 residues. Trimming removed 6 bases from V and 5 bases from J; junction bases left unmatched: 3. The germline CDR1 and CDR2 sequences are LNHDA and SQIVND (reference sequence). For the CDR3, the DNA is TGTGCCAGTAGGACGACAGGGTATGGCTACACCTTC. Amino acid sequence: CASRTTGYGYTF.